This T cell receptor (beta chain) stems from a study of T cell responses to AZD1222 COVID-19 vaccine. On this clone itself: Its specificity is unknown.

Germline V gives CDR1 LNHDA, CDR2 SQIVND (reference sequence). V was shortened by 6 bases and J by 4 bases, with 18 bases between the two germline ends. The CDR3 covers 16 residues. The repertoire was sequenced with immunoSEQ multiplex PCR; TCRdb's copy has only in-frame clones and lacks some. The sample shows over 100,000 clones, 90% of them seen only once. Study-level results: Regions 160-218 and 743-854 dominated among vaccine-associated CD4 TCRs spanning spike. Two AZD1222 administrations were followed by greater Spike-specific TCR breadth and depth. Close to half of spike-specific TCRs reportedly recognize unmutated variant regions. Donors, mostly white British, included more females; clonal diversity was possibly underestimated.

The starting material was peripheral blood, obtained on day 0 of AZD1222 vaccination. The sequence was collected from an adult in good health. V and J are TRBV19 and TRBJ2-2, with D perhaps TRBD1 or TRBD2 (6 bases each). CDR3 sequence: CASSGGPGVVTGELFF. The CDR3 DNA sequence: TGTGCCAGTAGCGGGGGCCCGGGGGTGGTCACCGGGGAGCTGTTTTTT.